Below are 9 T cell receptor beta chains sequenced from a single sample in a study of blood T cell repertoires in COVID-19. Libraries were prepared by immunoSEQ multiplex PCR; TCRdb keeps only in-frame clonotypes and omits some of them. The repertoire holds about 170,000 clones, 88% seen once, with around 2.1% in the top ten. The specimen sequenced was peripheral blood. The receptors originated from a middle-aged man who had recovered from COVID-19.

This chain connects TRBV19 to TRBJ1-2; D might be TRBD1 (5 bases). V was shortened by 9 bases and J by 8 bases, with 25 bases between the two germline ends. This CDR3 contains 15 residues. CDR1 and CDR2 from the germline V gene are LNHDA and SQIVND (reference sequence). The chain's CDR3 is CASSPSPPSQGGYTF. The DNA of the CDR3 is TGTGCCAGCTCCCCCTCACCTCCATCCCAGGGCGGCTACACCTTC.

This CDR3 is CAISGYAGVGANVLTF. The CDR3, as DNA: TGTGCCATCAGTGGGTACGCAGGGGTTGGGGCCAACGTCCTGACTTTC. The chain combines TRBV10-3 with TRBJ2-6; TRBD1 is a possible D gene (6 bases). The germline V and J ends were trimmed by 4 bases and 3 bases, with 13 bases remaining between them. The CDR3 length is 16 residues. Germline V CDR1 and CDR2: ENHRY, SYGVKD.

The CDR3 bases are TGTGCCAGCAGTTTTGACAGTAACTATGGCTACACCTTC. Amino acid sequence: CASSFDSNYGYTF. The chain combines TRBV12-3 or TRBV12-4 with TRBJ1-2; D perhaps matches TRBD1 (5 bases). The CDR3 runs to 13 residues. Trimming removed 3 bases at V and 1 base at J, with 6 bases between.

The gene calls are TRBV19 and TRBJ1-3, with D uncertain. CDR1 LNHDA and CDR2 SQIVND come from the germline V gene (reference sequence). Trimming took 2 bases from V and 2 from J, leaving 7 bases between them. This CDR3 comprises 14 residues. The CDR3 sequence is CASSIKQPGNTIYF. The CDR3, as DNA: TGTGCCAGTAGTATAAAACAGCCTGGAAACACCATATATTTT.

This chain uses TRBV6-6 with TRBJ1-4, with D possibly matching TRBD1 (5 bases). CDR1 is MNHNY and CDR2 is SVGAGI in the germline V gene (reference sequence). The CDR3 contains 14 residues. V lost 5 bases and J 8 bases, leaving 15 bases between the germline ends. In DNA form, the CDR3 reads TGTGCCAGCAGTCCCCCGGGGGGGGACGAAAAACTGTTTTTT. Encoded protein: CASSPPGGDEKLFF.

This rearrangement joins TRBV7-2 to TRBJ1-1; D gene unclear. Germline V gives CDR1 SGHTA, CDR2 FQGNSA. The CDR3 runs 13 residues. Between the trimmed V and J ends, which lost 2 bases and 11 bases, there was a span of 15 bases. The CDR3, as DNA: TGTGCCAGCAGCTTAATGAGCGGCGAAGAGGCTTTCTTT. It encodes CASSLMSGEEAFF.

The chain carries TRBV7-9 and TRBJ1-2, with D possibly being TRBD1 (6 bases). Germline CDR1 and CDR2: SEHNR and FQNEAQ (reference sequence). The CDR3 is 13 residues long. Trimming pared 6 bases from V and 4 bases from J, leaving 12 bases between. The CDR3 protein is CASRAQGPYGYTF. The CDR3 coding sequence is TGTGCCAGCAGAGCTCAGGGGCCCTATGGCTACACCTTC.

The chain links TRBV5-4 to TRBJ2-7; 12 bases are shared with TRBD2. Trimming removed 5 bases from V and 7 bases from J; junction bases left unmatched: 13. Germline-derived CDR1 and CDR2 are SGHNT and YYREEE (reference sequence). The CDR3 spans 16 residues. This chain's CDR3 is CASRAGTSGPSGEQYF. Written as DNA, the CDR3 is TGTGCCAGCAGGGCCGGGACTAGCGGGCCAAGTGGTGAGCAGTACTTC.

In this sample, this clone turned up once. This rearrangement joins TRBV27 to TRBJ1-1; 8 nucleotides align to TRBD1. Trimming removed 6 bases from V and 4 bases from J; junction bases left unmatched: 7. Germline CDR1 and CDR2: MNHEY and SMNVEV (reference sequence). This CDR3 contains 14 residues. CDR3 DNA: TGTGCCAGCAGGCAGGGGGCTAGGGTCACTGAAGCTTTCTTT. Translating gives CASRQGARVTEAFF.